A single sample is the source of the 24 T cell receptor beta chains below, sequenced in a study of identical twins. TCRdb independently ran MiXCR on the 5' RACE reads; one entry per CDR3 protein. Among more than 600,000 distinct CDR3 sequences listed, about 20% were seen once. A further study also used this sample, focusing on T cells expressing NK-cell markers.

The material sequenced was PBMCs. Receptor source: a young woman in good health.

The table lists this clonotype with a count of one. The chain couples TRBV19 to TRBJ2-1, with D perhaps matching TRBD1 or TRBD2 (5 bases each). The germline CDR1 and CDR2 sequences are LNHDA and SQIVND (reference sequence). V lost 8 bases and J lost 7, with 12 bases in between. CDR3 length: 12 residues. The CDR3 protein is CASGTRRNEQFF. The CDR3 nucleotides read TGTGCCAGTGGGACGAGGAGAAATGAGCAGTTCTTC.

V usage is TRBV20-1 and J usage is TRBJ1-1, with 8 bases lining up with TRBD1. Trimming removed 5 bases from V and 4 bases from J; junction bases left unmatched: 3. Germline V gene sequence: CDR1 DFQATT, CDR2 SNEGSKA (reference sequence). The length of the CDR3 is 12 residues. CDR3 DNA: TGCAGTGCTCAAACAGGGGGCACTGAAGCTTTCTTT. It codes for CSAQTGGTEAFF.

Only a few counts were recorded for this clonotype. The chain joins TRBV5-5 to TRBJ2-3; TRBD1 agrees at 7 bases. The CDR3 length is 14 residues. The V gene end was trimmed by 6 bases and the J gene end by 6 bases; junction bases not matched to a gene: 10. The V gene's germline CDR1 is SGHKS and CDR2 YYEKEE (reference sequence). CDR3 loop: CASNSPKGADTQYF. CDR3 bases: TGTGCCAGCAACTCCCCTAAGGGGGCGGATACGCAGTATTTT.

This clonotype was counted at least ten times. Mismatch with germline at one junction end may stem from a read error. This rearrangement joins TRBV12-3 or TRBV12-4 to TRBJ2-7; TRBD2 might be the D (5 bases). The CDR3 covers 13 residues. CDR3 DNA: TGCGCCAGCAGCAGGACGGGGACCTACGAGCAGTACTTC. It is translated as CASSRTGTYEQYF.

Ten or more counts support this clonotype. This chain links TRBV12-3 or TRBV12-4 with TRBJ2-5; a weak D match, TRBD2 (7 bases). V lost 5 bases, J lost 2 bases, and 12 bases lay in between. This CDR3 has 14 residues. CDR3 sequence (DNA): TGTGCCAGCAGTCTGGGGAGGGGGCAAGAGACCCAGTACTTC. This sequence encodes CASSLGRGQETQYF.

V usage is TRBV2 and J usage is TRBJ2-5; 7 bases line up with TRBD1. Germline CDR1 reads SNHLY; CDR2 reads FYNNEI. The CDR3 is 14 residues long. The V segment lost 6 bases and the J segment 5 bases; nucleotides outside the gene matches: 9. CDR3 nucleotide sequence: TGTGCCAGCAGGGGACAGACCACAGGGGAGACCCAGTACTTC. Translating gives CASRGQTTGETQYF. The full variable domain, with the rest looked up from reference TRBV2 and TRBJ2-5, is EPEVTQTPSHQVTQMGQEVILRCVPISNHLYFYWYRQILGQKVEFLVSFYNNEISEKSEIFDDQFSVERPDGSNFTLKIRSTKLEDSAMYFCASRGQTTGETQYFGPGTRLLVL.

There are many counts of this clonotype. The chain carries TRBV12-3 or TRBV12-4 and TRBJ1-1, with 9 bases that match TRBD1. CDR3 length: 16 amino acids. V was clipped by 6 bases and J by 1 base; unmatched bases: 9. CDR3 region: CASRPGQGFSNTEAFF. In DNA, the CDR3 is TGTGCCAGCAGACCGGGACAGGGATTTTCGAACACTGAAGCTTTCTTT.

The chain couples TRBV20-1 to TRBJ2-3, with D possibly being TRBD2 (7 bases). CDR3 size: 14 residues. Germline CDR1 is DFQATT and CDR2 is SNEGSKA (reference sequence). Trimming left V 5 bases short and J 4 bases short, with 16 bases between. CDR3 nucleotides: TGCAGTGCTCCGTGGGGGGGGGCGTCAGATACGCAGTATTTT. It specifies CSAPWGGASDTQYF.

This chain joins TRBV21-1 and TRBJ2-1; TRBD1 reflects the table's D call only, with no check against the DNA. TRBV21-1 is designated a pseudogene. CDR3 length: 13 residues. The CDR3 protein is CASSTGSYNEQFF. CDR3 in DNA: TGTGCCAGCAGTACAGGAAGCTACAATGAGCAGTTCTTC.

The V call is TRBV20-1, the J call TRBJ2-5; D not resolved. The CDR3 runs 10 residues. Trimming shortened V by 2 bases and J by 5 bases, and 3 bases separated the two germline ends. In germline, CDR1 is DFQATT, CDR2 SNEGSKA (reference sequence). Written as DNA, the CDR3 is TGCAGTGCTAGATATGAGACCCAGTACTTC. As protein: CSARYETQYF.

The chain combines TRBV2 with TRBJ1-1; D ambiguous. Germline CDR1 SNHLY, CDR2 FYNNEI. The germline V and J ends were trimmed by 8 bases and 11 bases, with 15 bases remaining between them. The CDR3 covers 11 residues. The DNA of the CDR3 is TGTGCCAGCGTGGAAGGAGGGTGGGCTTTCTTT. This gives the protein CASVEGGWAFF.

The chain employs TRBV19 and TRBJ2-5, with D perhaps given as TRBD1 or TRBD2 (5 bases each). CDR3 length: 14 residues. V gave up 8 bases and J gave up 4 bases, with 17 bases separating them. CDR1 is LNHDA, CDR2 SQIVND, per germline (reference sequence). In nucleotides, the CDR3 is TGTGCCAGTTCCAGGGACGGGATAACAGAGACCCAGTACTTC. This translates into CASSRDGITETQYF.

The J gene is TRBJ1-1, the V gene TRBV20-1, with 8 bases that match TRBD1. From germline, CDR1 is DFQATT and CDR2 SNEGSKA (reference sequence). With 1 base clipped from V and 1 base from J, the junction kept 5 bases outside the gene matches. The CDR3 totals 15 residues. Here the CDR3 reads CSARVTGTGNTEAFF. In DNA, the CDR3 is TGCAGTGCTAGAGTCACCGGGACAGGGAACACTGAAGCTTTCTTT.

The rearrangement uses TRBV12-3 or TRBV12-4 and TRBJ1-5; a possible D gene is TRBD1 (6 bases). The CDR3 has 12 amino acids. V was clipped by 4 bases and J by 15 bases, with 16 bases between them. For the CDR3, the DNA is TGTGCCAGCAGTTACCTTCAGGGGTTAGTGCATTTT. This encodes CASSYLQGLVHF.

This clonotype was seen a few times. This chain links TRBV4-3 with TRBJ2-3; D gene uncertain. Trimming took 1 base from V and 3 from J, leaving 5 bases between them. In germline, CDR1 is LGHNA, CDR2 YSLEER. The CDR3 has 13 residues. CDR3 sequence: CASSQAKTDTQYF. The CDR3 DNA sequence: TGCGCCAGCAGCCAAGCTAAGACAGATACGCAGTATTTT.

The chain recombines TRBV15 with TRBJ2-5, with no clear D. The CDR3 has 15 amino acids. With 0 bases removed from V and 1 base from J, the gap between germline ends came to 9 bases. CDR1 and CDR2 from the germline V gene are LNHNV and YYDKDF (reference sequence). The CDR3 DNA sequence: TGTGCCACCAGCAGAGATCGGATTACCCAAGAGACCCAGTACTTC. Amino acids: CATSRDRITQETQYF.

A few counts support this clonotype. The chain employs TRBV29-1 and TRBJ2-6; a possible D gene is TRBD1 (6 bases). CDR1 is SQVTM and CDR2 is ANQGSEA in the germline V gene. The CDR3 consists of 14 residues. Trimming left V 5 bases short and J 0 bases short, with 8 bases between. CDR3 sequence reads: CSVLQGSGANVLTF. In nucleotides, the CDR3 is TGCAGCGTTTTACAGGGCTCTGGGGCCAACGTCCTGACTTTC.

This clonotype was observed at least ten times. The rearrangement links TRBV6-5 to TRBJ1-3; D unresolved. In germline, CDR1 is MNHEY, CDR2 SVGAGI. Deletions cut 0 bases from V and 4 bases from J, with 10 bases between. The CDR3 is 15 residues long. The CDR3 DNA is TGTGCCAGCAGTTACTCAGAAGGAGAAGGAAACACCATATATTTT. Its protein product is CASSYSEGEGNTIYF.

The chain uses TRBV5-5 and TRBJ2-1, with 8 bases fitting TRBD2. The CDR3 length is 12 residues. The germline gives CDR1 SGHKS, CDR2 YYEKEE (reference sequence). V dropped 5 bases and J dropped 13; count of bases not matched to a gene: 8. This CDR3 reads CASRGLVPGQFF. The CDR3 DNA is TGTGCCAGCAGGGGACTAGTACCGGGCCAGTTCTTC.

This clonotype was detected a few times. The chain employs TRBV20-1 and TRBJ1-1; unclear D gene. The CDR3 extends over 15 amino acids. In germline, CDR1 is DFQATT, CDR2 SNEGSKA (reference sequence). Trimming removed 0 bases from V and 0 bases from J, with 11 bases in between. The DNA for the CDR3 is TGCAGTGCTAGAGAGAGGAGGCGAATGAACACTGAAGCTTTCTTT. It specifies CSARERRRMNTEAFF.

With respect to this clonotype: Being one base from a much bigger clone, this may be a read error. The chain couples TRBV3-1 to TRBJ2-7; D call uncertain. Germline CDR1 is LGHDT and CDR2 is YNNKEL (reference sequence). V was clipped by 0 bases and J by 2 bases, with 11 bases between them. The CDR3 extends over 15 amino acids. DNA of the CDR3: TGTGCCAGCAGCCAAGACGGGCCAGAGACCTACGAGCAGTACTTC. This encodes CASSQDGPETYEQYF.

The sample holds a few counts of this clonotype. The chain employs TRBV14 and TRBJ2-1; D is possibly TRBD1 or TRBD2 (5 bases each). V shed 1 base and J shed 11 bases, with 12 bases lying between them. The CDR3 spans 13 residues. Germline lookup yields CDR1 SGHDN and CDR2 FVKESK. Written as DNA, the CDR3 is TGTGCCAGCAGCCAAGCAGGGACCGCTAAGCAGTTCTTC. This gives the protein CASSQAGTAKQFF.

The chain carries TRBV18 and TRBJ2-7, with D perhaps TRBD2 (6 bases). CDR1 is KGHSH, CDR2 LQKENI, per germline. V lost 2 bases, J lost 5 bases, and 10 bases lay in between. This CDR3 is built from 13 residues. The CDR3 reads CASSPRQRDEQYF. The CDR3 region has the DNA TGTGCCAGCTCACCAAGGCAGCGGGACGAGCAGTACTTC.

This clonotype has just a few counts. This sequence joins TRBV5-1 and TRBJ2-1; TRBD2 aligns across 9 bases. Trimming removed 4 bases from V and 6 bases from J; junction bases left unmatched: 5. Germline values: CDR1 SGHRS, CDR2 YFSETQ. CDR3 length: 14 amino acids. The CDR3 here is CASSPGTSSNEQFF. CDR3 DNA: TGCGCCAGCAGCCCGGGGACTAGCTCCAATGAGCAGTTCTTC.